The rows below give T cell receptor beta chains drawn from one sample of a study of early T cells in non-severe SARS-CoV-2 infection. TCRdb ran MiXCR on the 5' RACE reads and lists one entry per CDR3 protein. The table records some 80,000 distinct CDR3 sequences, about 5% of them present only once. Specimen: whole blood, collected at baseline. These receptors were collected from an adult who was a healthcare worker with PCR-confirmed SARS-CoV-2 infection or an uninfected control (not recorded which). CDR3s include the opening cysteine and the closing phenylalanine or tryptophan. The D gene is left open where the match is weak. Clone size, where shown, is once, few, many, or a class for clones that have expanded.

>.|TRBJ2-2|TRBV7-2|few
TGTGCCAGCAGCTTAGATGGGGTTTACACCGGGGAGCTGTTTTTT
CASSLDGVYTGELFF
>.|TRBJ2-2|TRBV7-7|.
TGTGCCAGCAGCTTAGCGTACAAAACCGAGCTGTTTTTT
CASSLAYKTELFF
>.|TRBJ2-3|TRBV7-3|few
TGTGCCAGCAGCTCTCAGCCGGGTCCCACAGATACGCAGTATTTT
CASSSQPGPTDTQYF
>TRBD2|TRBJ2-7|TRBV12-3/TRBV12-4|.
TGTGCCAGCGCCTTCTCTAGCGGGGGAACCTACGAGCAGTACTTC
CASAFSSGGTYEQYF
>TRBD1|TRBJ2-7|TRBV6-1|many
TGTGCCAGCAGTGAGGGGACAGGGGGGACCTACGAGCAGTACTTC
CASSEGTGGTYEQYF
>.|TRBJ2-2|TRBV11-2|.
TGTGCCAGCAGCCCCCGTGGTTCAGCGAACACCGGGGAGCTGTTTTTT
CASSPRGSANTGELFF
>TRBD2|TRBJ2-7|TRBV10-3|many
TGTGCCATCAGTCAACTTAGCGGGTCCTACGAGCAGTACTTC
CAISQLSGSYEQYF
>.|TRBJ2-7|TRBV7-9|many
TGTGCCAGCAGCTTAGCCTCCAGCCGAGCCTACGAGCAGTACTTC
CASSLASSRAYEQYF
>TRBD1|TRBJ1-2|TRBV10-3|many
TGTGCCATCAGTGAGTCGCCGGGACAGAGAAATGGCTACACCTTC
CAISESPGQRNGYTF
>.|TRBJ2-7|TRBV3-1|many
TGTGCCAGCAGCCAAGGGGAAAACGAGCAGTACTTC
CASSQGENEQYF
>TRBD1|TRBJ2-3|TRBV3-1|many
TGTGCCAGCAGCCAGGGACAGGGGTTTACAGATACGCAGTATTTT
CASSQGQGFTDTQYF
>.|TRBJ2-1|TRBV6-5|few
TGTGCCAGCAGTTACTATGGGGACCGCTCCCCTGAGCAGTTCTTC
CASSYYGDRSPEQFF
>TRBD2|TRBJ2-1|TRBV27|few
TGTGCCAGCACGTCGTCGGTGGCTAGCGGGAGGTATGAGCAGTTCTTC
CASTSSVASGRYEQFF
>.|TRBJ1-1|TRBV5-8|few
TGTGCCAGCAGCCCTGGGAGCGGAGCTTTCTTT
CASSPGSGAFF
>.|TRBJ2-1|TRBV14|many
TGTGCCAGCACCCTCCCCGGAGCGGACAATGAGCAGTTCTTC
CASTLPGADNEQFF
>TRBD2|TRBJ2-7|TRBV30|.
TGTGCCTGGGAAACCCGGGGGACTAGAGCTACCGAGCAGTACTTC
CAWETRGTRATEQYF
>.|TRBJ2-2|TRBV6-5|many
TGTGCCAGCAGTTATAGGGTCGGGCCTCCCAGCACCGGGGAGCTGTTTTTT
CASSYRVGPPSTGELFF
>.|TRBJ1-1|TRBV14|.
TGTGCCAGCAGCTACAGGGCCCGGGGGACTGAAGCTTTCTTT
CASSYRARGTEAFF
>TRBD1|TRBJ1-1|TRBV20-1|.
TGCAGTGCTCGGGGACAGGGCTTTGACCGGGTCACTGAAGCTTTCTTT
CSARGQGFDRVTEAFF
>.|TRBJ2-6|TRBV6-1|few
TGTGCCAGCAGTGACCGGGAGCTTTCGTCCGGGGCCAACGTCCTGACTTTC
CASSDRELSSGANVLTF
>.|TRBJ2-3|TRBV7-7|many
TGTGCCAGCAGCTTAGCGCCGACAGATACGCAGTATTTT
CASSLAPTDTQYF
>.|TRBJ2-7|TRBV30|many
TGTGCCTGGACCTACCGAGGGGTCTCCTACGAGCAGTACTTC
CAWTYRGVSYEQYF
>.|TRBJ2-2|TRBV6-5|many
TGTGCCAGCACCCGACAGGAAGCCGGGGAGCTGTTTTTT
CASTRQEAGELFF
>TRBD2|TRBJ2-2|TRBV19|few
TGTGCCAGTAGTATTTCGGGAGGGCCGGACACCGGGGAGCTGTTTTTT
CASSISGGPDTGELFF
>TRBD1|TRBJ1-1|TRBV6-5|many
TGTGCCAGCAGCCCTCCGGGACAGGGGGAAGCTTTCTTT
CASSPPGQGEAFF
>TRBD2|TRBJ2-7|TRBV7-3|many
TGTGCCAGCAGCGAGACCGGACTAGCGGGAGTCGAGCAGTACTTC
CASSETGLAGVEQYF
>.|TRBJ1-1|TRBV6-5|many
TGTGCCAGCAGTTACCAGATGAACACTGAAGCTTTCTTT
CASSYQMNTEAFF
>.|TRBJ1-5|TRBV24-1|many
TGTGCCACCAGTCAGGGAACGGGGCCCCAGCATTTT
CATSQGTGPQHF
>TRBD2|TRBJ2-5|TRBV28|many
TGTGCCAGCAGTTCCCGGGGGGAGACGAAAGTGATCCAGTACTTC
CASSSRGETKVIQYF
>TRBD1|TRBJ2-1|TRBV20-1|many
TGCAGTGCCGGTCCGGGACAGGGGTTTAATGAGCAGTTCTTC
CSAGPGQGFNEQFF
>TRBD1|TRBJ1-1|TRBV6-1|many
TGTGCCAGTATTAAGACCGGGACAGATAACACTGAAGCTTTCTTT
CASIKTGTDNTEAFF
>.|TRBJ2-2|TRBV20-1|few
TGCAGTGCTAGTCTACCGGGAGCAGACACCGGGGAGCTGTTTTTT
CSASLPGADTGELFF
>TRBD2|TRBJ2-1|TRBV28|many
TGTGCCAGCACCTCCAGCGGGGACCGGAGCTCCTACAATGAGCAGTTCTTC
CASTSSGDRSSYNEQFF